Following are 28 T cell receptor beta chains from one sample sequenced in a study of blood T cell repertoires in COVID-19. Clones were sequenced by immunoSEQ multiplex PCR, and TCRdb holds only the in-frame ones, with some missing. The sample lists about 75,000 clones; approximately 79% were seen once. Sample: peripheral blood. These receptors all stem from a woman of 80 years or more with active or convalescent COVID-19.

V usage is TRBV18 and J usage is TRBJ2-7; 12 bases are a match to TRBD2. The trim removed 3 bases at V and 0 bases at J, leaving 9 bases unmatched. Germline CDR1 KGHSH, CDR2 LQKENI. This CDR3 comprises 18 residues. The CDR3, as DNA: TGTGCCAGCTCACCGCTACCGACTAGCGGGAGTACCTCCTACGAGCAGTACTTC. Residues: CASSPLPTSGSTSYEQYF.

The genes are TRBV23-1 and TRBJ2-5, with D perhaps matching TRBD2 (5 bases). TRBV23-1 is treated as an ORF (open reading frame) with a function not yet certain. Trimming pared 8 bases from V and 9 bases from J, leaving 10 bases between. This CDR3 has 10 amino acids. CDR3 in amino acids: CASPRTPQYF. The CDR3 region has the DNA TGCGCCAGCCCCCGGACTCCCCAGTACTTC.

The rearrangement joins TRBV9 to TRBJ1-3; TRBD1 is a possible D gene (5 bases). This CDR3 contains 16 residues. Germline values: CDR1 SGDLS, CDR2 YYNGEE. V lost 3 bases and J lost 0, with 13 bases in between. DNA of the CDR3: TGTGCCAGCAGCGGATTGACAGCGAGCTCTGGAAACACCATATATTTT. Encoded protein: CASSGLTASSGNTIYF.

This chain joins TRBV28 and TRBJ1-2, with D uncertain. Trimming left V 6 bases short and J 7 bases short, with 12 bases between. The germline V gene encodes CDR1 MDHEN and CDR2 SYDVKM. The CDR3 contains 12 residues. The CDR3 region has the DNA TGTGCCAGCAGCCCCATCGGTATTGGCTACACCTTC. Its protein product is CASSPIGIGYTF.

V gene TRBV19 combines with J gene TRBJ2-1, with 10 positions matching TRBD1. The V gene's germline CDR1 is LNHDA and CDR2 SQIVND (reference sequence). CDR3 length: 15 residues. J was trimmed by 6 bases and V by 5 bases; bases with no gene match: 7. CDR3 nucleotide sequence: TGTGCCAGTAGTTGGGGACAGGGGAGGGGCAATGAGCAGTTCTTC. This gives the protein CASSWGQGRGNEQFF.

This rearrangement joins TRBV10-3 to TRBJ1-2; D unclear. In germline, CDR1 is ENHRY, CDR2 SYGVKD. There are 13 residues in the CDR3. Trimming left V 3 bases short and J 7 bases short, with 12 bases between. The CDR3 region has the DNA TGTGCCATCAGTGACCCTTCTGGAGTTGGCTACACCTTC. Protein: CAISDPSGVGYTF.

The chain links TRBV2 to TRBJ2-2, with a tentative D call TRBD2 (6 bases). This CDR3 region has 16 residues. Trimming took off 3 bases at V and 6 bases at J, with 17 bases between the two ends. Germline V gene data show CDR1 as SNHLY and CDR2 as FYNNEI. The chain's CDR3 is CASSDQGRGWAGELFF. For the CDR3, the DNA is TGTGCCAGCAGTGATCAAGGCCGGGGGTGGGCCGGGGAGCTGTTTTTT.

Only one count was recorded for this clone. The V gene is TRBV9, the J gene TRBJ2-1; TRBD2 agrees at 14 bases. CDR3 length equals 16 residues. J was trimmed by 8 bases and V by 0 bases; bases with no gene match: 4. CDR1 is SGDLS, CDR2 YYNGEE, per germline. In DNA form, the CDR3 reads TGTGCCAGCAGCGTAGGGACTAGCGGGAGGAGCCATGAGCAGTTCTTC. Translation gives CASSVGTSGRSHEQFF.

The chain carries TRBV6-2 or TRBV6-3 and TRBJ1-1; no definite D call. V was clipped by 6 bases and J by 3 bases, with 11 bases between them. Germline CDR1 and CDR2: MNHEY and SVGEGT. The CDR3 sequence is 13 residues long. The DNA of the CDR3 is TGTGCCAGCAGCAGGAGGGTACACACTGAAGCTTTCTTT. It encodes CASSRRVHTEAFF.

This clone has more than one count but fewer than ten. This CDR3 is CASSQAAGTSGGVQFF. As DNA, the CDR3 is TGTGCCAGCAGCCAAGCGGCCGGGACTAGCGGAGGGGTGCAGTTCTTC. V is TRBV3-1 (or the pseudogene TRBV3-2) and J is TRBJ2-1, with 11 bases identical to TRBD2. The junction had 11 bases not matched to a gene; V was cut back by 1 base and J by 12 bases. Germline CDR1 LGHDT, CDR2 YNNKEL (reference sequence). This CDR3 spans 16 amino acids.

V and J are TRBV5-1 and TRBJ2-3; the match to TRBD1 covers 7 bases. The CDR3 totals 14 residues. CDR1 and CDR2 (germline): SGHRS, YFSETQ. V lost 8 bases, J lost 2 bases, and 8 bases stayed unmatched. In DNA form, the CDR3 reads TGCGCCAGTGGGAGACAGGGAACCACAGATACGCAGTATTTT. This encodes CASGRQGTTDTQYF.

This chain uses TRBV30 with TRBJ1-4, with a weak D call TRBD1 (5 bases). CDR3 size: 16 residues. Germline loops: CDR1 GTSNPN, CDR2 SVGIG (reference sequence). The germline V and J ends were trimmed by 4 bases and 2 bases, with 17 bases remaining between them. The CDR3 DNA is TGTGCCTGGACGCCCCAGGGTAGTGCCACTAATGAAAAACTGTTTTTT. As protein: CAWTPQGSATNEKLFF. Based on the CDR3 plus reference TRBV30 and TRBJ1-4, the full variable domain is SQTIHQWPATLVQPVGSPLSLECTVEGTSNPNLYWYRQAAGRGLQLLFYSVGIGQISSEVPQNLSASRPQDRQFILSSKKLLLSDSGFYLCAWTPQGSATNEKLFFGSGTQLSVL.

V gene TRBV28 combines with J gene TRBJ1-2; 8 positions agree with TRBD1. The CDR3 has 14 residues. With 5 bases clipped from V and 7 bases from J, the junction kept 9 bases outside the gene matches. Germline loops: CDR1 MDHEN, CDR2 SYDVKM. DNA of the CDR3: TGTGCCAGCAGTACTAGGGGACAGGTAACTGGCTACACCTTC. This translates into CASSTRGQVTGYTF.

This clone occurred once. J is TRBJ1-1 and V is TRBV2; no clear D gene. The CDR3 has 12 residues. CDR1 and CDR2 from the germline V gene are SNHLY and FYNNEI. V gave up 4 bases and J gave up 8 bases, with 11 bases separating them. DNA of the CDR3: TGTGCCAGCAGTGGGGAGACGAGGGAAGCTTTCTTT. Translating it yields CASSGETREAFF.

As DNA, the CDR3 is TGTGCCAGCAGCTCCCTCGGACACGGAGAAGCTTTCTTT. Protein product: CASSSLGHGEAFF. The gene calls are TRBV7-9 and TRBJ1-1; possibly TRBD1 for D (5 bases). V gave up 4 bases and J gave up 8 bases, with 14 bases separating them. This CDR3 region has 13 residues. Germline CDR1 is SEHNR and CDR2 is FQNEAQ (reference sequence). The whole variable domain, remainder taken from reference TRBV7-9 and TRBJ1-1, is DTGVSQNPRHKITKRGQNVTFRCDPISEHNRLYWYRQTLGQGPEFLTYFQNEAQLEKSRLLSDRFSAERPKGSFSTLEIQRTEQGDSAMYLCASSSLGHGEAFFGQGTRLTVV.

A single count supports this clone. This chain joins TRBV3-1 (or the pseudogene TRBV3-2) and TRBJ1-2; D is undetermined. Between the trimmed V and J ends, which lost 1 base and 2 bases, there was a span of 11 bases. The CDR3 length is 15 residues. In germline, CDR1 is LGHDT, CDR2 YNNKEL (reference sequence). CDR3 DNA sequence: TGTGCCAGCAGCCAAGTCGGCGGGCGAAACTATGGCTACACCTTC. It yields the protein CASSQVGGRNYGYTF.

The chain combines TRBV29-1 with TRBJ2-3, with 9 bases that match TRBD1. Trimming removed 6 bases from V and 4 bases from J; junction bases left unmatched: 5. The CDR3 totals 13 residues. Germline V gene data show CDR1 as SQVTM and CDR2 as ANQGSEA. The CDR3 sequence: CSVPGQGADTQYF. The CDR3 DNA follows: TGCAGCGTGCCGGGACAGGGAGCAGATACGCAGTATTTT.

J is TRBJ1-2 and V is TRBV27; D is perhaps TRBD1 (6 bases). V lost 2 bases and J lost 7, with 11 bases in between. The CDR3 is made up of 13 amino acids. In germline, CDR1 is MNHEY, CDR2 SMNVEV (reference sequence). The CDR3 region is CASSLAGGAGYTF. CDR3 DNA: TGTGCCAGCAGTTTAGCGGGGGGCGCTGGCTACACCTTC.

For this clone: No conserved phenylalanine or tryptophan is present at the end of the CDR3, so a read error is the likely explanation. It is unclear where the CDR3 begins or ends on the DNA, so no DNA is shown, and the CDR3 is as TCRdb lists it. The rearrangement joins TRBV2 to TRBJ2-7; TRBD1, the D gene given by the table, was not confirmed from the DNA. Including both end residues, the CDR3 is 12 amino acids long. CDR1 SNHLY and CDR2 FYNNEI come from the germline V gene. This CDR3 is CASSIRGQAVVL.

The rearrangement joins TRBV7-9 to TRBJ1-3; D perhaps matches TRBD1 (6 bases). The CDR3 runs to 19 residues. Trimming stripped 5 bases from V and 4 bases from J, with 27 bases between. The germline V gene has CDR1 SEHNR and CDR2 FQNEAQ (reference sequence). The CDR3 is CASSPGRYRPLTGGNTIYF. The CDR3 DNA sequence: TGTGCCAGCAGCCCTGGACGTTACCGTCCCCTGACAGGAGGAAACACCATATATTTT.

CDR3 sequence (DNA): TGTGCCAGTAGTCCTCGGGACAAGAATAGCAATCAGCCCCAGCATTTT. This translates into CASSPRDKNSNQPQHF. This sequence joins TRBV19 and TRBJ1-5; TRBD1 might be the D (6 bases). This CDR3 region has 16 residues. V was pared by 5 bases and J by 0 bases, with 14 bases between. Germline CDR1 is LNHDA and CDR2 is SQIVND (reference sequence). The variable domain in full, completed from reference TRBV19 and TRBJ1-5, reads DGGITQSPKYLFRKEGQNVTLSCEQNLNHDAMYWYRQDPGQGLRLIYYSQIVNDFQKGDIAEGYSVSREKKESFPLTVTSAQKNPTAFYLCASSPRDKNSNQPQHFGDGTRLSIL.

This clone was seen just once. The chain employs TRBV19 and TRBJ1-1, with unresolved D. With 6 bases removed from V and 1 base from J, the gap between germline ends came to 12 bases. The CDR3 totals 14 residues. Per the germline V gene, CDR1 is LNHDA and CDR2 is SQIVND (reference sequence). CDR3 residues: CASRNPQRNTEAFF. In nucleotides, the CDR3 is TGTGCCAGTAGGAACCCCCAGCGGAACACTGAAGCTTTCTTT.

The chain employs TRBV28 and TRBJ2-3; D is uncertain. There are 15 residues in the CDR3. V lost 8 bases to trimming and J lost 3 bases, with 18 bases between them. Germline V gene sequence: CDR1 MDHEN, CDR2 SYDVKM. The CDR3 coding sequence is TGTGCCAGCTCCGACTTTTGGCCAGTAACAGATACGCAGTATTTT. It is translated as CASSDFWPVTDTQYF.

The rearrangement joins TRBV30 to TRBJ2-7, with D tentatively TRBD1 (6 bases). This CDR3 contains 13 residues. Germline V gene lookup returns CDR1 GTSNPN and CDR2 SVGIG (reference sequence). Trimming took 4 bases from V and 0 from J, leaving 10 bases between them. The CDR3 region is CAWTRGSSYEQYF. The DNA for the CDR3 is TGTGCCTGGACAAGGGGGAGCTCCTACGAGCAGTACTTC.

J is TRBJ1-4 and V is TRBV28; 9 bases align to TRBD1. The CDR3 contains 18 residues. J was trimmed by 0 bases and V by 6 bases; bases with no gene match: 11. Germline V lookup: CDR1 MDHEN, CDR2 SYDVKM. CDR3 bases: TGTGCCAGCAGAGCATGGGCGGGACAGGGTGCAACTAATGAAAAACTGTTTTTT. This translates into CASRAWAGQGATNEKLFF. The full variable domain, in which reference TRBV28 and TRBJ1-4 provide the parts outside the CDR3, is DVKVTQSSRYLVKRTGEKVFLECVQDMDHENMFWYRQDPGLGLRLIYFSYDVKMKEKGDIPEGYSVSREKKERFSLILESASTNQTSMYLCASRAWAGQGATNEKLFFGSGTQLSVL.

The rearrangement links TRBV11-2 to TRBJ2-7, with a tentative D call TRBD2 (6 bases). The CDR3 totals 15 residues. Germline CDR1 reads SGHAT; CDR2 reads FQNNGV. V was trimmed by 1 base and J by 2 bases, leaving 12 bases between them. The CDR3 sequence: CASSLGGGFTYEQYF. CDR3 in DNA: TGTGCCAGCAGCTTAGGTGGAGGGTTCACCTACGAGCAGTACTTC.

The genes are TRBV25-1 and TRBJ2-3; 13 bases line up with TRBD2. The CDR3 is 14 amino acids. V shed 2 bases, J shed 10 bases, and the junction held 3 bases outside the gene matches. CDR1 is MGHDK, CDR2 SYGVNS, per germline. The CDR3 sequence is CASSEPTSGGAQYF. The CDR3 nucleotides read TGTGCCAGCAGTGAACCAACTAGCGGGGGGGCGCAGTATTTT.

The rearrangement uses TRBV3-1 (or the pseudogene TRBV3-2) and TRBJ1-4; no clear D. V was clipped by 0 bases and J by 7 bases, with 3 bases between them. Germline V CDR1 and CDR2: LGHDT, YNNKEL (reference sequence). The CDR3 is 12 amino acids. The chain's CDR3 is CASSQDLEKLFF. The CDR3 nucleotides are TGTGCCAGCAGCCAAGATCTTGAAAAACTGTTTTTT.